The T cell receptor beta chain under discussion was sequenced for a study of cytomegalovirus exposure and HLA in healthy donors. Germline V gives CDR1 SGHRS, CDR2 YFSETQ. The CDR3 covers 17 residues. Germline trimming cut 0 bases from V and 5 bases from J; bases unmatched to any gene: 11. The repertoire was sequenced with immunoSEQ multiplex PCR; TCRdb's copy has only in-frame clones and lacks some. This table has tens of thousands of clones, 85% to 95% appearing once. The sequenced sample consisted of PBMCs. The chain joins TRBV5-1 to TRBJ2-1; the match to TRBD2 covers 7 bases. The TCR comes from a woman between 18 and 29 years old in good health and CMV-seronegative. CDR3 sequence: CASSLALRDYTNNEQFF. The DNA of the CDR3 is TGCGCCAGCAGCTTGGCGCTCCGGGACTACACAAACAATGAGCAGTTCTTC. The full variable domain, in which reference TRBV5-1 and TRBJ2-1 provide the parts outside the CDR3, is KAGVTQTPRYLIKTRGQQVTLSCSPISGHRSVSWYQQTPGQGLQFLFEYFSETQRNKGNFPGRFSGRQFSNSRSEMNVSTLELGDSALYLCASSLALRDYTNNEQFFGPGTRLTVL.